This T cell receptor beta chain was recovered during a study of shared clonotypes between healthy human individuals. Concerning this clone itself: The antigen remains unidentified.

General study results and limits: Clonotype sharing among donors was thought likely to change with sequencing depth. Between four donors, naive CD4 clonotypes were shared at a level of about 5%. Collection of samples was limited to blood; tissue repertoires likely differ.

Measured with immunoSEQ multiplex PCR; TCRdb has only the in-frame clones, and not every one. Of about 1.5 million clones in the sample, 95% to 99% were seen once. V lost 3 bases and J lost 2; bases outside the gene matches: 3. The germline gives CDR1 SGHTA, CDR2 FQGNSA. This CDR3 contains 15 residues. The TCR was taken from a man aged 25 to 40 in good health. V and J are TRBV7-2 and TRBJ1-5, with TRBD1 matching 8 bases. Sequencing used naive CD4+ T cells sorted from blood. Subset noted: CD45RA+ positively selected. The CDR3 region has the DNA TGTGCCAGCAGCTTGGAGACAGGGGGCAATCAGCCCCAGCATTTT. Translation: CASSLETGGNQPQHF.